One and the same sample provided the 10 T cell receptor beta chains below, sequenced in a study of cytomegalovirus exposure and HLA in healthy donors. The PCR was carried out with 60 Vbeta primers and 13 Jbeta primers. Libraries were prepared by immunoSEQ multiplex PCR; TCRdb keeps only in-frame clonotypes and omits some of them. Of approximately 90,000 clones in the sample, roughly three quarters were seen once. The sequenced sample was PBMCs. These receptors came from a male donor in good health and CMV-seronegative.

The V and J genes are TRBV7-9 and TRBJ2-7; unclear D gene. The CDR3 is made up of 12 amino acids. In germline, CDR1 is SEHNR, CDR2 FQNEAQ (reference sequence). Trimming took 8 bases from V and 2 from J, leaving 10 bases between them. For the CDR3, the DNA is TGTGCCAGCCGAAGCCCCCCCTACGAGCAGTACTTC. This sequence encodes CASRSPPYEQYF.

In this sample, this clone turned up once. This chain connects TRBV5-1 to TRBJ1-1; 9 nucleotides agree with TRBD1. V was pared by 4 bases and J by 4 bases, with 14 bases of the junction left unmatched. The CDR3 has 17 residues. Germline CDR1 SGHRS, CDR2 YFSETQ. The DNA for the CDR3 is TGCGCCAGCAGCCTGAAAGCCCTGGGGACAGGGAGCACTGAAGCTTTCTTT. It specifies CASSLKALGTGSTEAFF.

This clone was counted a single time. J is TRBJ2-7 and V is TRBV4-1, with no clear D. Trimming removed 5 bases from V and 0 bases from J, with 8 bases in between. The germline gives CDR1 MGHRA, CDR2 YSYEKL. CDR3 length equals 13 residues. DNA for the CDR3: TGCGCCAGCAGCGAAGGCAGCTCCTACGAGCAGTACTTC. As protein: CASSEGSSYEQYF.

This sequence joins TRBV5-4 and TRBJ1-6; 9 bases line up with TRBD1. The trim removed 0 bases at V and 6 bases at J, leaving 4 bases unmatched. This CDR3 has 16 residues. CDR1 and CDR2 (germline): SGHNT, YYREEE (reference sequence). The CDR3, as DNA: TGTGCCAGCAGCTTGGCAGGGACAGGGCCTAATTCACCCCTCCACTTT. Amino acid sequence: CASSLAGTGPNSPLHF.

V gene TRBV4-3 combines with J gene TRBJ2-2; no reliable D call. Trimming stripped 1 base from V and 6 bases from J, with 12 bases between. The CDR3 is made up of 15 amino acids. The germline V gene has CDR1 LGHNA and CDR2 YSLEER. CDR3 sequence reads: CASSQALLLPGELFF. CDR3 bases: TGCGCCAGCAGCCAAGCCCTACTCCTCCCCGGGGAGCTGTTTTTT.

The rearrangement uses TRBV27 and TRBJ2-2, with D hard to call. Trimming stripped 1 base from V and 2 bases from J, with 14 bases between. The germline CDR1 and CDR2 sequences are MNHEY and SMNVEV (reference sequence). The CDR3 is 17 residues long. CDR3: CASSLWSRALNTGELFF. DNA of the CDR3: TGTGCCAGCAGTTTATGGTCCCGTGCTCTAAACACCGGGGAGCTGTTTTTT.

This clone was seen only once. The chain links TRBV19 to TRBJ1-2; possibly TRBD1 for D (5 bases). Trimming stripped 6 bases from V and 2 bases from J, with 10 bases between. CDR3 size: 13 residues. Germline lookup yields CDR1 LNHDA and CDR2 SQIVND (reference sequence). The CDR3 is CASRVQGNYGYTF. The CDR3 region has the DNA TGTGCCAGTAGAGTCCAGGGCAACTATGGCTACACCTTC.

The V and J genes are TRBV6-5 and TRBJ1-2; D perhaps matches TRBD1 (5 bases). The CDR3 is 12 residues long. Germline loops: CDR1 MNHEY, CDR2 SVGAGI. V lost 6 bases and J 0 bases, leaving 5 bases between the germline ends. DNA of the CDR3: TGTGCCAGCAGAGGGGCTAACTATGGCTACACCTTC. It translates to CASRGANYGYTF.

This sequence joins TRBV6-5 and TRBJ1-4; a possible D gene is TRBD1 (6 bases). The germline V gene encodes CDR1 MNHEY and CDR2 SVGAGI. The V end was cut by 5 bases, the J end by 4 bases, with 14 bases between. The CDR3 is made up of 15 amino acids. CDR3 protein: CASSIQGQDNEKLFF. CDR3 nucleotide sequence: TGTGCCAGCAGTATACAGGGCCAAGATAATGAAAAACTGTTTTTT.

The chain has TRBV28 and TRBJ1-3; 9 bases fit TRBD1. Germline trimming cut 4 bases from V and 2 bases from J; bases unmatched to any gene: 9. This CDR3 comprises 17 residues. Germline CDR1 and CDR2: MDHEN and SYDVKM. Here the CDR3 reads CASSSGTGKATGNTIYF. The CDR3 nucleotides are TGTGCCAGCAGTTCCGGGACAGGGAAGGCCACTGGAAACACCATATATTTT. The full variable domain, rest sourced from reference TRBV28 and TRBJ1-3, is DVKVTQSSRYLVKRTGEKVFLECVQDMDHENMFWYRQDPGLGLRLIYFSYDVKMKEKGDIPEGYSVSREKKERFSLILESASTNQTSMYLCASSSGTGKATGNTIYFGEGSWLTVV.